The 20 T cell receptor beta chains in this list originate from one sample, sequenced in a study of T cell repertoires in cytomegalovirus infection. Their cognate antigens are unknown. TCRdb re-called the reads through MiXCR, storing one row per CDR3 protein. This sample has roughly 800,000 distinct CDR3 sequences; almost 30% occur once, and the top ten carry around 13%. The source was cultured CD8+ T cells from PBMCs, collected from culture after CMV antigen stimulation. The receptor set was obtained from a human donor in good health (CMV status not recorded). Some clones in this sample may be carry-over from other donors' samples.

The sample holds a few counts of this clonotype. The J gene is TRBJ2-1, the V gene TRBV7-2, with D possibly matching TRBD1 (6 bases). Germline CDR1 and CDR2: SGHTA and FQGNSA. V shed 5 bases and J shed 10 bases, with 9 bases lying between them. The CDR3 is 11 residues long. CDR3 loop: CASSQQGEQFF. CDR3 coding DNA: TGTGCCAGCAGCCAACAGGGAGAGCAGTTCTTC. Using reference TRBV7-2 and TRBJ2-1 for the parts outside the CDR3, the full variable domain is GAGVSQSPSNKVTEKGKDVELRCDPISGHTALYWYRQSLGQGLEFLIYFQGNSAPDKSGLPSDRFSAERTGGSVSTLTIQRTQQEDSAVYLCASSQQGEQFFGPGTRLTVL.

Many counts were recorded for this clonotype. The chain employs TRBV7-9 and TRBJ2-5; TRBD1 matches at 11 bases. Germline V gene sequence: CDR1 SEHNR, CDR2 FQNEAQ (reference sequence). V shed 5 bases, J shed 4 bases, and the junction held 12 bases outside the gene matches. This CDR3 spans 17 amino acids. The CDR3 loop is CASSPRMDRGRRETQYF. As DNA, the CDR3 is TGTGCCAGCAGCCCCCGGATGGACAGGGGGCGGCGAGAGACCCAGTACTTC. Complete variable domain (other parts from reference TRBV7-9 and TRBJ2-5): DTGVSQNPRHKITKRGQNVTFRCDPISEHNRLYWYRQTLGQGPEFLTYFQNEAQLEKSRLLSDRFSAERPKGSFSTLEIQRTEQGDSAMYLCASSPRMDRGRRETQYFGPGTRLLVL.

The chain couples TRBV24-1 to TRBJ2-5; 10 nucleotides agree with TRBD2. Germline-derived CDR1 and CDR2 are KGHDR and SFDVKD. With V trimmed by 0 bases and J by 4 bases, 10 bases remained unmatched. The CDR3 covers 18 residues. CDR3 residues: CATSDLASGGWGAETQYF. In nucleotides, the CDR3 is TGTGCCACCAGTGATTTGGCTAGCGGGGGCTGGGGGGCAGAGACCCAGTACTTC.

The CDR3 DNA sequence: TGTGCCAGCAGTTTCCGGGACAGGCTTTTCTCTGGGGCCAACGTCCTGACTTTC. It codes for CASSFRDRLFSGANVLTF. V is TRBV6-1 and J is TRBJ2-6; 8 bases agree with TRBD1. The CDR3 is 18 residues long. V lost 5 bases to trimming and J lost 0 bases; unmatched junction nucleotides: 9. The germline V gene encodes CDR1 MNHNS and CDR2 SASEGT.

This clonotype has just one count. The J gene is TRBJ2-7, the V gene TRBV7-2, with 8 bases identical to TRBD1. V lost 6 bases to trimming and J lost 2 bases; unmatched junction nucleotides: 12. This CDR3 is 16 amino acids long. Germline V gene sequence: CDR1 SGHTA, CDR2 FQGNSA. CDR3 in amino acids: CASSFYPGQDTYEQYF. The CDR3 coding sequence is TGTGCCAGCAGTTTCTATCCGGGACAGGACACCTACGAGCAGTACTTC.

The J gene is TRBJ2-1, the V gene TRBV25-1; D gene unclear. This CDR3 has 14 amino acids. Looked up from germline, CDR1 is MGHDK and CDR2 is SYGVNS. Trimming took off 2 bases at V and 10 bases at J, with 15 bases between the two ends. CDR3 in amino acids: CASSEPKTGGEQFF. CDR3 DNA: TGTGCCAGCAGTGAACCTAAAACGGGCGGAGAGCAGTTCTTC.

V and J are TRBV28 and TRBJ1-1; possibly TRBD1 for D (6 bases). Germline V gene sequence: CDR1 MDHEN, CDR2 SYDVKM. Trimming took off 0 bases at V and 4 bases at J, with 12 bases between the two ends. The CDR3 is 15 residues long. The CDR3 nucleotides read TGTGCCAGCAGTTTATGGCAGGGGAGGGGCACTGAAGCTTTCTTT. Translating it yields CASSLWQGRGTEAFF.

This clonotype was observed a handful of times. J is TRBJ2-7 and V is TRBV6-1, with D unresolved. The V end lost 5 bases, the J end lost 5 bases, and 25 bases lay between the germline ends. The germline V gene encodes CDR1 MNHNS and CDR2 SASEGT. This CDR3 has 17 amino acids. CDR3 sequence: CASSISTRADIPHEQYF. CDR3 bases: TGTGCCAGCAGTATCTCCACCCGGGCAGACATCCCCCACGAGCAGTACTTC.

The sample holds many counts of this clonotype. The chain has TRBV28 and TRBJ1-6, with D possibly TRBD1 on 5 matching bases. CDR1 is MDHEN and CDR2 is SYDVKM in the germline V gene. Trimming pared 2 bases from V and 3 bases from J, leaving 8 bases between. The CDR3 spans 15 residues. The CDR3 protein is CASSLGAYYNSPLHF. DNA for the CDR3: TGTGCCAGCAGTTTAGGGGCCTACTATAATTCACCCCTCCACTTT.

Written as DNA, the CDR3 is TGTGCTAGTGGTTTCCAGGGTGGCTACGAGCAGTACGTC. Its protein product is CASGFQGGYEQYV. The chain recombines TRBV12-5 with TRBJ2-7, with D maybe TRBD1 (5 bases). V lost 3 bases, J lost 3 bases, and 9 bases lay in between. CDR1 is LGHNT and CDR2 is FRNRAP in the germline V gene. The CDR3 has 13 amino acids.

The gene calls are TRBV19 and TRBJ1-5; no reliable D call. V lost 3 bases to trimming and J lost 4 bases, with 7 bases between them. CDR1 and CDR2 (germline): LNHDA, SQIVND (reference sequence). This CDR3 spans 13 amino acids. The chain's CDR3 is CASSIAENQPQHF. CDR3 DNA sequence: TGTGCCAGTAGTATTGCGGAGAATCAGCCCCAGCATTTT.

J is TRBJ2-5 and V is TRBV12-3 or TRBV12-4; 8 nucleotides agree with TRBD2. The CDR3 consists of 15 residues. J was trimmed by 2 bases and V by 6 bases; bases with no gene match: 8. This chain's CDR3 is CASREGGGYQETQYF. CDR3 nucleotides: TGTGCCAGCAGGGAGGGCGGGGGGTATCAAGAGACCCAGTACTTC.

In its sample, this clonotype was seen many times. This chain connects TRBV7-9 to TRBJ1-5; tentative D call: TRBD1 (5 bases). Germline-derived CDR1 and CDR2 are SEHNR and FQNEAQ (reference sequence). Trimming cost V 6 bases and J 0 bases, with 9 bases left between them. This CDR3 has 14 residues. CDR3 sequence (DNA): TGTGCCAGCAGTCAGCAGGGTAGCAATCAGCCCCAGCATTTT. The encoded protein is CASSQQGSNQPQHF.

This clonotype was counted only a few times. The chain uses TRBV4-3 and TRBJ2-1; D remains unclear. This CDR3 spans 15 amino acids. Germline-derived CDR1 and CDR2 are LGHNA and YSLEER. V was trimmed by 0 bases and J by 5 bases, leaving 11 bases between them. In DNA, the CDR3 is TGCGCCAGCAGCCAAGATAGGGCAGCTAACAATGAGCAGTTCTTC. Its protein is CASSQDRAANNEQFF.

This clonotype turned up a few times. The DNA is omitted, as the CDR3 cannot be located on it reliably, and the CDR3 follows TCRdb's listing. This chain uses TRBV6-2 or TRBV6-3 with TRBJ1-5; the table's D call, TRBD1, was not checked against the DNA. The CDR3 region is 16 residues in length, termini included. Germline CDR1 and CDR2: MNHEY and SVGEGT. CDR3 loop: CASSPGLGQFFGPQHF.

Ten or more counts support this clonotype. This chain uses TRBV7-6 with TRBJ2-7, with D unclear. The germline V and J ends were trimmed by 1 base and 5 bases, with 0 bases remaining between them. Germline CDR1 reads SGHVS; CDR2 reads FNYEAQ. This CDR3 has 10 residues. Here the CDR3 reads CASSLDEQYF. Here the CDR3 DNA reads TGTGCCAGCAGCTTAGACGAGCAGTACTTC.

This clonotype was found a few times. The chain combines TRBV7-4 with TRBJ2-1; perhaps TRBD1 as D (5 bases). The CDR3 covers 19 residues. Between the trimmed V and J ends, which lost 1 base and 4 bases, there was a span of 23 bases. CDR1 SGHVT and CDR2 SQSDAQ come from the germline V gene. CDR3 DNA sequence: TGTGCCAGCAGCTTAGTACAATTTAGGGGCAGGATTTTTTACAATGAGCAGTTCTTC. Protein product: CASSLVQFRGRIFYNEQFF.

This clonotype came up a few times. The chain links TRBV6-6 to TRBJ2-3, with D unresolved. Germline CDR1 and CDR2: MNHNY and SVGAGI (reference sequence). Trimming removed 7 bases at V and 4 bases at J, with 6 bases between. The CDR3 loop spans 11 amino acids. CDR3: CASIGSDTQYF. The CDR3 DNA follows: TGTGCCAGCATCGGGTCAGATACGCAGTATTTT.

The chain recombines TRBV6-2 or TRBV6-3 with TRBJ1-2; a weak D match, TRBD1 (5 bases). Germline-derived CDR1 and CDR2 are MNHEY and SVGEGT. The CDR3 consists of 14 residues. V was cut by 5 bases and J by 8 bases, with 18 bases left in between. CDR3 coding DNA: TGTGCCAGCAGTAGGGACTTACAGGAGATCGGCTACACCTTC. It encodes CASSRDLQEIGYTF.

The CDR3 region has the DNA TGTGCCAGCAGTTGGGACTTGGGGACTGAAGCTTTCTTT. Protein product: CASSWDLGTEAFF. The chain carries TRBV12-3 or TRBV12-4 and TRBJ1-1; the D gene is possibly TRBD1 (5 bases). V was shortened by 4 bases and J by 5 bases, with 11 bases between the two germline ends. This CDR3 is built from 13 residues.